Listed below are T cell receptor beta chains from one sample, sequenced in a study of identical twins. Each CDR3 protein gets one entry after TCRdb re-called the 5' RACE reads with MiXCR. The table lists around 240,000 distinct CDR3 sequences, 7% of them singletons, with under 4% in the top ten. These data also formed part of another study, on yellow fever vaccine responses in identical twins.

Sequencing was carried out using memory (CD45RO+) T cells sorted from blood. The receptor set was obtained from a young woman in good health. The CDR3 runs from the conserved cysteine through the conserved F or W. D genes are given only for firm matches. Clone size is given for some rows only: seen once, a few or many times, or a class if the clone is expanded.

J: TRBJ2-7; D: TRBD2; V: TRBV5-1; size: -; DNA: TGCGCCAGCAGCCCTTGGACTAGCGGGAGCCCCTACGAGCAGTACTTC; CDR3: CASSPWTSGSPYEQYF
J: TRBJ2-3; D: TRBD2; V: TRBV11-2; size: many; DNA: TGTGCCAGCAGCTTATCAGGACTAGCGGGAGCAGATACGCAGTATTTT; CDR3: CASSLSGLAGADTQYF
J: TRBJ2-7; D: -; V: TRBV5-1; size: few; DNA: TGCGCCAGCAGCTTTGCGGGGCGTTTAGAGGGGCCCTTGAGCTCCTACGAGCAGTACTTC; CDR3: CASSFAGRLEGPLSSYEQYF
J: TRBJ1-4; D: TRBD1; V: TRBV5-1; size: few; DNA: TGCGCCAGCAGCTTGAATACAGGGGGTAATGAAAAACTGTTTTTT; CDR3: CASSLNTGGNEKLFF
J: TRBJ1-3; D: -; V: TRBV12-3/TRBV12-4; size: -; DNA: TGTGCCATCTGTTTTTCTGTTCCCAGGCCTAGCTCTGGAAACACCATATATTTT; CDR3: CAICFSVPRPSSGNTIYF
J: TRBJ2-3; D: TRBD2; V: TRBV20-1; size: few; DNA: TGCAGTGCACGGACTAGCGGATTGACAGATACGCAGTATTTT; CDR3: CSARTSGLTDTQYF
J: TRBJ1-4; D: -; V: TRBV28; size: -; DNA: TGTGCCAGCAGTTTGGGAATATCAACTAATGAAAAACTGTTTTTT; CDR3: CASSLGISTNEKLFF
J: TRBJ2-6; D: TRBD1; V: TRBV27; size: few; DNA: TGTGCCAGCAGTTTATGGGCGACAGGGGGCTCCGGGGCCAACGTCCTGACTTTC; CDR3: CASSLWATGGSGANVLTF
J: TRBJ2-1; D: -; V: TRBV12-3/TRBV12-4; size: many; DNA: TGTGCCAGCAGAACGACAGGGAGGGGTGAGCAGTTCTTC; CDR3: CASRTTGRGEQFF
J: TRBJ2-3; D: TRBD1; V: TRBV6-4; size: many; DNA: TGTGCCAGCAGTGACTCCAGGGGGCCCACAGATACGCAGTATTTT; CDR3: CASSDSRGPTDTQYF
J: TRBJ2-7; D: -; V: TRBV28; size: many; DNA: TGTGCCAGCAGTTTACACAGGGGGGGATTCTACGAGCAGTACTTC; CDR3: CASSLHRGGFYEQYF
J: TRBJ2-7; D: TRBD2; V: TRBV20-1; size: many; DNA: TGCAGTGCTAGCCTAGCGGGAGGGATTTACGAGCAGTACTTC; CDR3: CSASLAGGIYEQYF
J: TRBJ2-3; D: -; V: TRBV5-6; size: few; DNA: TGTGCCAGCAGCGTCCCCGGCCTCCGGGGCACAGATACGCAGTATTTT; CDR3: CASSVPGLRGTDTQYF
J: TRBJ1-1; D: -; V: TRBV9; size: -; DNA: TGTGCCAGCAGCTACGGAGACACTGAAGCTTTCTTT; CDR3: CASSYGDTEAFF
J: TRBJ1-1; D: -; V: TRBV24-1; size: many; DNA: TGTGCCACCAGTGACCGGACTGAAGCTTTCTTT; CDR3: CATSDRTEAFF
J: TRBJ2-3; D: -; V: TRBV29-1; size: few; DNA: TGCAGCTATAACCACCCGGGGAACACAGATACGCAGTATTTT; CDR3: CSYNHPGNTDTQYF
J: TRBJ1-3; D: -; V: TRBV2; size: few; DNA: TGTGCCAGCAGCCGACAGTCCTCTGGAAACACCATATATTTT; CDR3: CASSRQSSGNTIYF
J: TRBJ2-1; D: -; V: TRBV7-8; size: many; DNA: TGTGCCAGCAGCCGAATCCGGGACTCCTGGTCTAGAAATGAGCAGTTCTTC; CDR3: CASSRIRDSWSRNEQFF
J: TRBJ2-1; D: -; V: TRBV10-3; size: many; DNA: TGTGCCATCAGTGAGTCAAGGGGTTCCTACAATGAGCAGTTCTTC; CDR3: CAISESRGSYNEQFF
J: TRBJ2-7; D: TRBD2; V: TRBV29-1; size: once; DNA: TGCAGCGTTATCGCTAGCGGGAGGGGCGGGGGCGAGCAGTACTTC; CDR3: CSVIASGRGGGEQYF
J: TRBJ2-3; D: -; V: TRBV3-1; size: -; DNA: TGTGCCAGCAGCCAAGTACTCAACACAGATACGCAGTATTTT; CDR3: CASSQVLNTDTQYF
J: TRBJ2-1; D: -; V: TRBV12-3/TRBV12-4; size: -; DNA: TGTGCCAGCAGGTCCACTCTAGGGGAGCAGTTCTTC; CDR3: CASRSTLGEQFF
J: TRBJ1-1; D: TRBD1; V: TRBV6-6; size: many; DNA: TGTGCCAGCAGGCTACAGGGGTACACTGAAGCTTTCTTT; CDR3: CASRLQGYTEAFF
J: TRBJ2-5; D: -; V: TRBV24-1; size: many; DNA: TGTGCCACCAGTGACTCTACGACACACCAAGAGACCCAGTACTTC; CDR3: CATSDSTTHQETQYF
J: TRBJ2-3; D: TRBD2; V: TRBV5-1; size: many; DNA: TGCGCCAGCTCCCCCCTGCTAGCGGGGGGGGCAGATACGCAGTATTTT; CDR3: CASSPLLAGGADTQYF
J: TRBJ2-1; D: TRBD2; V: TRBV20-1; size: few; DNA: TGCAGTGCTAGAGCTAGCGGGAGCTACAATGAGCAGTTCTTC; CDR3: CSARASGSYNEQFF
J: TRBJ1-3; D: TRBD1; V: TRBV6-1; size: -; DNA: TGTGCCAGCAGACCGACAGGGGGAAACACCATATATTTT; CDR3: CASRPTGGNTIYF
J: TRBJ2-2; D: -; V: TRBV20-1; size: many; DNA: TGCAGTGCTAGTCGCAGGGACCCCGGGGAGCTGTTTTTT; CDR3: CSASRRDPGELFF
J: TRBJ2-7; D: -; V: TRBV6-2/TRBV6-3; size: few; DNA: TGTGCCAGCAAGGACAGCTCCTACGAGCAGTACTTC; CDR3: CASKDSSYEQYF
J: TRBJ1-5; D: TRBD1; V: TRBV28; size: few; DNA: TGTGCCAGCAGTTCAGCCGGGACAGGGAATCAGCCCCAGCATTTT; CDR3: CASSSAGTGNQPQHF
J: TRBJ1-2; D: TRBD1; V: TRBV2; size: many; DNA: TGTGCCAGCAACCCGGGACAGGGAGGCTATGGCTACACCTTC; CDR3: CASNPGQGGYGYTF
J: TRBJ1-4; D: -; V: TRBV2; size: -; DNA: TGTGCCAGCAGGGCAACAACTAATAAAAAACTGTTTTTT; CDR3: CASRATTNKKLFF
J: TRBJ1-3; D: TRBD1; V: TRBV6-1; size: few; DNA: TGTGCCAGCAGTGACGGAGGGACAGGGCGGAACACCATATATTTT; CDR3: CASSDGGTGRNTIYF
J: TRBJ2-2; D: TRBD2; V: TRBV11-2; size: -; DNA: TGTGCCAGCAGCTCAAACGTCGGGACTAGCGGGAACACCGGGGAGCTGTTTTTT; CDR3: CASSSNVGTSGNTGELFF
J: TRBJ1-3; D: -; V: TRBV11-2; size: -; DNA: TGTGCCAGCAGCATCCGTGCGGGGCAAGGAAACACCATATATTTT; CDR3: CASSIRAGQGNTIYF
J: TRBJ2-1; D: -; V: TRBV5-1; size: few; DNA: TGCGCCAGCAGCGGAGGCGTGGAAACAATGCAGCAGTTCTTC; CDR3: CASSGGVETMQQFF
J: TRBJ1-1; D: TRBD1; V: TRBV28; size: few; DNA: TGTGCCAGCAGCAGGTACGGACAGGGTAATAAGGACACTGAAGCTTTCTTT; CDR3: CASSRYGQGNKDTEAFF
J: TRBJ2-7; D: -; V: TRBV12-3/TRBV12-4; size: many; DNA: TGTGCCAGCAGTCGTCCAACCACCCAGGGCAACGAGCAGTACTTC; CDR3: CASSRPTTQGNEQYF
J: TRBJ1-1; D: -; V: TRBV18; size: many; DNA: TGTGCCAGCTCCAGTTTGGTGACCCCCAAAGGAGAGGGGACTGAAGCTTTCTTT; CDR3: CASSSLVTPKGEGTEAFF
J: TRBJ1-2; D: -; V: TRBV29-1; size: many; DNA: TGCAGCGTTGGGGGAAAAGATGGCTACACCTTC; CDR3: CSVGGKDGYTF
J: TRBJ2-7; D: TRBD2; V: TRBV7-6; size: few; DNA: TGTGCCAGCAGCCGGACTAGCGGTCCCGCCTACGAGCAGTACTTC; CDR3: CASSRTSGPAYEQYF
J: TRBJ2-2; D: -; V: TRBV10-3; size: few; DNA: TGTGCCACGTCAGGGGTCGCGAACACCGGGGAGCTGTTTTTT; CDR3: CATSGVANTGELFF
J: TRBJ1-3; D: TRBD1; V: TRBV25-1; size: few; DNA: TGTGCCAGCAGTCCGCGGCCGGGACAGTCAACTGGAAACACCATATATTTT; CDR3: CASSPRPGQSTGNTIYF
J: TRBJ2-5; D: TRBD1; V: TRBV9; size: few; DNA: TGTGCCAGCAGCCTCGGGACAGGGCGGGCGTCCCAGTACTTC; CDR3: CASSLGTGRASQYF
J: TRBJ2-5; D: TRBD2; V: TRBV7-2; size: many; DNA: TGTGCCAGCAGCTTAGTGGGACTAGCGGTAGGAGAGACCCAGTACTTC; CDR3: CASSLVGLAVGETQYF